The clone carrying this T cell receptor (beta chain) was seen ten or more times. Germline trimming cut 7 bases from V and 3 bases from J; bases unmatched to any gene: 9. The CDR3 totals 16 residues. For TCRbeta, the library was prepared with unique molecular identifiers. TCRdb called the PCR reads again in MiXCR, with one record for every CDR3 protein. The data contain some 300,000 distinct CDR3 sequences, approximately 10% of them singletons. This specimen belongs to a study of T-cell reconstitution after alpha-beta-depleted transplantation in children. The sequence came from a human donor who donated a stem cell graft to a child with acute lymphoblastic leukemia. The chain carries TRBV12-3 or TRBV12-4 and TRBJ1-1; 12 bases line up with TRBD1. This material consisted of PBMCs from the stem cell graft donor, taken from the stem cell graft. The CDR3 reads CASNNPGQGADTEAFF. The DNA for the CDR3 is TGTGCCAGCAATAACCCGGGACAGGGGGCGGACACTGAAGCTTTCTTT.